This T cell receptor (beta chain) was captured in a study of cytomegalovirus exposure and HLA in healthy donors. PCR involved 60 Vbeta and 13 Jbeta primers. The authors' processing: Unique TCR beta chains numbered about 72 million in a later analysis, with approximately 10 million shared. Only in-frame clones appear in the TCRdb table, and some are missing; sequencing was by immunoSEQ multiplex PCR. That table furnishes V, J and clone size, whereas the DNA furnished D and trimming. The repertoire holds about 170,000 clones, with approximately 85% as singletons. Study-level points and caveats: Later findings reportedly placed an Asian-associated ancestry cluster below the approximately 700-donor mean for N-insertions. A link between a missense DCLRE1C variant and TCR beta V- and J-gene trimming emerged from a later analysis. Earlier analysis found most TCR beta V segments productive about 87% or about 30% of the time.

The CDR3 extends over 13 amino acids. Between the trimmed V and J ends, which lost 4 bases and 6 bases, there was a span of 13 bases. Germline loops: CDR1 SGHTA, CDR2 FQGNSA. A note on this clone: Its cognate antigen is unknown.

The sequencing input was PBMCs. V usage is TRBV7-2 and J usage is TRBJ2-7, with D perhaps TRBD2 (6 bases). The source is a man younger than 40 in good health and CMV-seropositive. DNA for the CDR3: TGTGCCAGCAGCTCGGGACTCCCGGTCGAGCAGTACTTC. Translated, it gives CASSSGLPVEQYF.